This T cell receptor beta chain was observed in a study of shared clonotypes between healthy human individuals. Study-wide results and limits: Some naive CD4 clonotypes, about 5%, turned up in common across several donors. Clonotype sharing among donors was thought likely to change with sequencing depth.

The deep-level immunoSEQ assay was used. Assay used: immunoSEQ multiplex PCR; TCRdb lists only in-frame clones, some missing. The sample yields around 690,000 clones, 90% seen once. Of note for this clone: Its antigen is undetermined.

This CDR3 contains 12 residues. Unmatched junction bases numbered 8, after V lost 5 bases and J lost 11 bases. Germline V CDR1 and CDR2: MGHDK, SYGVNS. Sequencing was done on a sample of memory CD8+ T cells from PBMCs. Subset defined: CD45RO+ cells pooled with CCR7-negative TemRA cells. The chain links TRBV25-1 to TRBJ2-5, with TRBD1 matching over 7 bases. This TCR was recovered from a man younger than 35 in good health. Some clones in this sample may be carry-over from other donors' samples. The CDR3: CASSQGVMEQYF. The CDR3 DNA sequence: TGTGCCAGCAGTCAGGGGGTCATGGAGCAGTACTTC.